The clone carrying this TCR beta chain was observed a single time. Its antigen is unidentified. One junction end does not reproduce the germline sequence, and a read error may be involved. Germline V lookup: CDR1 MGHRA, CDR2 YSYEKL. The CDR3 contains 17 residues. Unsorted bulk tissue (roughly 19-31 mg) underwent RNA and DNA co-extraction. Patients underwent resection of primary liver carcinoma. TCR beta cDNA was prepared out of 500 ng total RNA by means of a constant-region primer. Library construction for TCR beta comprised three nested multiplex PCR rounds performed with slightly modified ARM-PCR. TRBV1-TRBV30 forward and Cbeta reverse primers drove the first two approximately 10-cycle rounds. TCRdb ran MiXCR on the multiplex PCR reads and lists one entry per CDR3 protein. The data hold approximately 88,000 distinct CDR3 sequences, with around 68% observed a single time. The sample comes from a study of tumor-infiltrating lymphocytes in primary liver carcinoma. As for the study in general: In every tissue type, samples returned a similar yield of roughly 3.65 to 7.5 million productive TCRbeta reads. Study results and limitations: Tumors carried a top-250-clone fraction significantly exceeding that of blood (p = 0.039). Tumor-blood pairs (like tumor-adjacent pairs) overlapped less than tumor region pairs did.

The rearrangement links TRBV4-1 to TRBJ2-7, with 7 nucleotides matching TRBD2. This receptor was taken from a man aged 35 to 55 with primary liver carcinoma and hepatitis B virus infection. Sequenced: tumor-adjacent normal liver tissue. CDR3 sequence (DNA): TGCGTCAGCAGCCAAGATCCGGCTAGCGCGGGGGCCTACGAGCAGTACTTC. Encoded protein: CVSSQDPASAGAYEQYF.